These 7 T cell receptor beta chains share one sample of origin, sequenced in a study of blood T cell repertoires in COVID-19 (dated by TCRdb to 2019 to 2021). Library method: the immunoSEQ multiplex PCR assay. TCRdb carries this immuneACCESS record with in-frame sequences only. Its versions omit some clonotypes, under half of them owing to an unresolved V gene in the studies checked, with the rest unexplained. Recorded for this sample are 250,000 to 350,000 clones; 70% to 90% of them occurred a single time. The top ten clones comprise around 7.8% of the sample. The sample consisted of peripheral blood. All receptors derive from a woman between 50 and 59 years old who had recovered from COVID-19.

The V and J genes are TRBV10-3 and TRBJ1-5; TRBD1 matches at 9 bases. Germline values: CDR1 ENHRY, CDR2 SYGVKD. The J segment lost 5 bases and the V segment lost 10 bases, leaving 9 bases of the junction unmatched. The CDR3 spans 14 residues. In DNA, the CDR3 is TGTGCCACGGACACAGGGGGCTCGCATCAGCCCCAGCATTTT. The encoded protein is CATDTGGSHQPQHF.

The gene calls are TRBV5-1 and TRBJ1-4, with 7 bases identical to TRBD1. The CDR3 covers 15 residues. Germline lookup yields CDR1 SGHRS and CDR2 YFSETQ. V trimming: 4 bases; J trimming: 2 bases; junction bases outside the gene matches: 5. The CDR3 DNA sequence: TGCGCCAGCAGCCCCCGGACAGGCACTAATGAAAAACTGTTTTTT. It codes for CASSPRTGTNEKLFF.

The gene calls are TRBV7-2 and TRBJ2-3; the match to TRBD2 covers 7 bases. Germline CDR1 is SGHTA and CDR2 is FQGNSA. V lost 8 bases to trimming and J lost 3 bases; unmatched junction nucleotides: 11. CDR3 size: 15 residues. CDR3: CASRDNGGGTDTQYF. Written as DNA, the CDR3 is TGTGCCAGCCGCGACAACGGCGGGGGTACAGATACGCAGTATTTT.

The chain couples TRBV6-2 or TRBV6-3 to TRBJ2-5; 8 positions match TRBD2. This CDR3 is built from 13 residues. V was clipped by 5 bases and J by 7 bases; unmatched bases: 6. Germline loops: CDR1 MNHEY, CDR2 SVGEGT. This chain's CDR3 is CASSRTGGMTQYF. The CDR3 DNA reads TGTGCCAGCAGTAGGACGGGAGGGATGACCCAGTACTTC.

This clone was detected only a few times. The chain links TRBV21-1 to TRBJ2-2; the DNA was not used to check the table's D call, TRBD1. TRBV21-1 is termed a pseudogene. CDR3 length: 13 amino acids. The CDR3 region is CASRQGDTGELFF. DNA of the CDR3: TGTGCCAGCAGGCAGGGCGACACCGGGGAGCTGTTTTTT.

The CDR3 bases are TGCGCCAGCAGCTGGACAGGGTCCACCGGGGAGCTGTTTTTT. Its translation is CASSWTGSTGELFF. The chain combines TRBV5-1 with TRBJ2-2, with 8 bases lining up with TRBD1. The J segment lost 4 bases and the V segment lost 3 bases, leaving 2 bases of the junction unmatched. Per germline, CDR1 SGHRS and CDR2 YFSETQ. This CDR3 spans 14 amino acids.

The chain carries TRBV1 and TRBJ2-3; the D call TRBD1 from the table was never checked on the DNA. TRBV1 corresponds to a pseudogene. There are 14 residues in the CDR3. The CDR3 region is CTSSVRQVCDTQYF. The CDR3 DNA reads TGCACCAGCAGCGTAAGACAGGTTTGCGATACGCAGTATTTT.